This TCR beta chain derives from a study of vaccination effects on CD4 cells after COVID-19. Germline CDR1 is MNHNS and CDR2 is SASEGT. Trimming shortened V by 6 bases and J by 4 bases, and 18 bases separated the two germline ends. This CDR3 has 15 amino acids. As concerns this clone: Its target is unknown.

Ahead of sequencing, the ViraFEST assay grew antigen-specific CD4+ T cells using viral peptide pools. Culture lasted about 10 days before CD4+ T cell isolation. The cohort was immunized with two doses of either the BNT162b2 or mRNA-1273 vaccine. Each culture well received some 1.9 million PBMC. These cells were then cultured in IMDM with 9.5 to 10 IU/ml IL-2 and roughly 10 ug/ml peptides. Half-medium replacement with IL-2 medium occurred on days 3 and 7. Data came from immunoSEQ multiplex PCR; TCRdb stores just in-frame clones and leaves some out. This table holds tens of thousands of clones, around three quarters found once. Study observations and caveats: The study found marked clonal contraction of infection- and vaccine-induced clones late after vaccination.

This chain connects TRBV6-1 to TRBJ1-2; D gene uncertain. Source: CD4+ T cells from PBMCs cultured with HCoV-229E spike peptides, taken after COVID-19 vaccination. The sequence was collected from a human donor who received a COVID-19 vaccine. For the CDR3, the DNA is TGTGCCAGCAGCGTGATCCCGGACGGGGTCTATGGCTACACCTTC. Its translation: CASSVIPDGVYGYTF.